This T cell receptor (beta chain) was obtained from a study of CD8+CD57+ T cells in acquired aplastic anemia. In the study overall: An average of around 3.5 ug of DNA was obtained from sorted CD4+ and CD8+ cells.

The authors sequenced patients whose flow cytometry had shown CD8+CD57+ cell expansion. It was genomic DNA that served as the template for profiling TCR beta VDJ and CDR3. TCRdb independently ran MiXCR on the reads; one entry per CDR3 protein. Among around 130,000 distinct CDR3 sequences listed, approximately 61% were seen once. The sample was sorted CD4+, CD8+, or CD8+CD57+ T cells (not recorded which) from PBMCs. This TCR was recovered from a human donor with aplastic anemia.

CDR3 sequence: CASSGTGSPLHF. CDR3 DNA: TGTGCCAGCAGCGGCACAGGCTCACCCCTCCACTTT. The chain uses TRBV9 and TRBJ1-6, with D perhaps TRBD1 (5 bases). The CDR3 is made up of 12 amino acids. Trimming took 3 bases from V and 10 from J, leaving 8 bases between them. Germline V gene lookup returns CDR1 SGDLS and CDR2 YYNGEE.